A single T cell receptor (beta chain) is shown here with its context. Sequencing of TCR beta covered CD8+ and CD4+ T cells obtained from blood. This sample was taken from a study of CD8 T cells in Susac syndrome. This CDR3 comprises 15 residues. Germline lookup yields CDR1 MDHEN and CDR2 SYDVKM. With V trimmed by 6 bases and J by 0 bases, 3 bases remained unmatched. cDNA came from about 0.5 to 1 ug RNA primed by random hexamers. The amplification used immunoSEQ multiplex PCR on TCR beta CDR3; it spanned 54 Vbeta and 13 Jbeta. In TCRdb, the immunoSEQ multiplex PCR reads were re-called with MiXCR into one record per CDR3 protein. Altogether 130,000 to 150,000 distinct CDR3 sequences are present, nearly 95% being singletons, with the ten largest covering 0.27%.

Source material: CD8+ T cells from PBMCs. The chain has TRBV28 and TRBJ2-3, with TRBD2 identical over 10 bases. The TCR was taken from a human donor in good health. This CDR3 reads CASSVGLASTDTQYF. The CDR3 nucleotides read TGTGCCAGCAGCGTGGGACTAGCGAGCACAGATACGCAGTATTTT. The complete variable domain, with remaining parts taken from reference TRBV28 and TRBJ2-3, reads DVKVTQSSRYLVKRTGEKVFLECVQDMDHENMFWYRQDPGLGLRLIYFSYDVKMKEKGDIPEGYSVSREKKERFSLILESASTNQTSMYLCASSVGLASTDTQYFGPGTRLTVL.